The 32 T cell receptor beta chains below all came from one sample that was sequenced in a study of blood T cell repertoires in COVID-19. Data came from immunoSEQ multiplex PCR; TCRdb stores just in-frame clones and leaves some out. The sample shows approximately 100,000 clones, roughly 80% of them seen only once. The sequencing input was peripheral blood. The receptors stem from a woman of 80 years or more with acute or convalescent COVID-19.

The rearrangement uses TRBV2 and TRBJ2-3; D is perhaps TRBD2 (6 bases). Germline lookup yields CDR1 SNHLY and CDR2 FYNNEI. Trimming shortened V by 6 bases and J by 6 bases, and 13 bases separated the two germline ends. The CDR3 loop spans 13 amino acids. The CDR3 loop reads CASRAFGRDTQYF. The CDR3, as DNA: TGTGCCAGCAGGGCTTTTGGGAGGGATACGCAGTATTTT. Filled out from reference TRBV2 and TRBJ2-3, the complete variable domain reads EPEVTQTPSHQVTQMGQEVILRCVPISNHLYFYWYRQILGQKVEFLVSFYNNEISEKSEIFDDQFSVERPDGSNFTLKIRSTKLEDSAMYFCASRAFGRDTQYFGPGTRLTVL.

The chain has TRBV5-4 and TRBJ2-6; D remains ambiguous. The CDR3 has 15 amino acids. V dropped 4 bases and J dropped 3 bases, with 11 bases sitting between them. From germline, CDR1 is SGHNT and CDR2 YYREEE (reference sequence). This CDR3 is CASSTLQVGANVLTF. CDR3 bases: TGTGCCAGCAGCACCCTTCAGGTTGGGGCCAACGTCCTGACTTTC.

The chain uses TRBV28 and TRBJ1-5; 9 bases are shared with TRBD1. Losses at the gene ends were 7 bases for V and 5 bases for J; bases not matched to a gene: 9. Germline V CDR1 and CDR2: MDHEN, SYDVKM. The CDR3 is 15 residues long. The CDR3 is CASTIATGGDQPQHF. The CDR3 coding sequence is TGTGCCAGCACAATCGCAACAGGGGGCGATCAGCCCCAGCATTTT. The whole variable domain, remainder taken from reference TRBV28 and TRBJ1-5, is DVKVTQSSRYLVKRTGEKVFLECVQDMDHENMFWYRQDPGLGLRLIYFSYDVKMKEKGDIPEGYSVSREKKERFSLILESASTNQTSMYLCASTIATGGDQPQHFGDGTRLSIL.

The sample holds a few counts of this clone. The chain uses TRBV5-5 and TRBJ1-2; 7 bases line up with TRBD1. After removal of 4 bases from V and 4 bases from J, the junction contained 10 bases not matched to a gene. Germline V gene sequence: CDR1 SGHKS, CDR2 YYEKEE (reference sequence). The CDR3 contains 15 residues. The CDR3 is CASSLPGTAFYGYTF. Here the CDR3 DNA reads TGTGCCAGCAGCCTACCGGGGACAGCTTTCTATGGCTACACCTTC.

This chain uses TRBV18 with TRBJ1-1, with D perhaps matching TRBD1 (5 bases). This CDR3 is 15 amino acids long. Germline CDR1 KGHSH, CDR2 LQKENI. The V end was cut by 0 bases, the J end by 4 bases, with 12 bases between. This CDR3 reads CASSPPAGGGTEAFF. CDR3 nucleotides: TGTGCCAGCTCACCACCGGCTGGGGGAGGCACTGAAGCTTTCTTT.

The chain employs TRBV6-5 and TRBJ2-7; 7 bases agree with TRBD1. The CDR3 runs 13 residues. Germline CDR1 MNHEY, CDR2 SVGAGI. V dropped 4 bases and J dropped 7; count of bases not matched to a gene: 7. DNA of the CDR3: TGTGCCAGCAGTTCCTTGACAGGGCGGGAGCAGTACGTC. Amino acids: CASSSLTGREQYV.

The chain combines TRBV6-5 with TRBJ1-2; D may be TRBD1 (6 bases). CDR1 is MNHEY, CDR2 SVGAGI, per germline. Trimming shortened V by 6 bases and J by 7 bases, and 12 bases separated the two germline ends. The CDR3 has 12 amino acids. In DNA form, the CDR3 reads TGTGCCAGCAGGACAGGTGACATTGGCTACACCTTC. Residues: CASRTGDIGYTF.

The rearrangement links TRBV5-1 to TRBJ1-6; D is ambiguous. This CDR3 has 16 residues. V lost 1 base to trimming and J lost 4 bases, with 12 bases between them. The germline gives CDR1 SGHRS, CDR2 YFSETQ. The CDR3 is CASSLTGSRYNSPLHF. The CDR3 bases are TGCGCCAGCAGCTTGACGGGGAGCAGGTATAATTCACCCCTCCACTTT. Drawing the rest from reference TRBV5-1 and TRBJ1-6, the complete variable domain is KAGVTQTPRYLIKTRGQQVTLSCSPISGHRSVSWYQQTPGQGLQFLFEYFSETQRNKGNFPGRFSGRQFSNSRSEMNVSTLELGDSALYLCASSLTGSRYNSPLHFGNGTRLTVT.

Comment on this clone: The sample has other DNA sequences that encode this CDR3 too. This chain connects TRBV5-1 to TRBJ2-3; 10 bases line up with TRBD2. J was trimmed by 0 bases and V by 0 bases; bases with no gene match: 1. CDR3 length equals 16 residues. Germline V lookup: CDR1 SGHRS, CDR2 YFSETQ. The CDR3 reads CASSLGLAGSTDTQYF. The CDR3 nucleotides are TGCGCCAGCAGCTTGGGACTAGCGGGTAGCACAGATACGCAGTATTTT.

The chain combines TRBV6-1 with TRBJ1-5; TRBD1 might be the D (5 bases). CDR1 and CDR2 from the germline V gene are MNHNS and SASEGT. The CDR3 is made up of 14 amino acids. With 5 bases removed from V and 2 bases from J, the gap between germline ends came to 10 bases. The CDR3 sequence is CASSYRGGNQPQHF. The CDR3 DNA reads TGTGCCAGCAGTTATAGGGGCGGCAATCAGCCCCAGCATTTT.

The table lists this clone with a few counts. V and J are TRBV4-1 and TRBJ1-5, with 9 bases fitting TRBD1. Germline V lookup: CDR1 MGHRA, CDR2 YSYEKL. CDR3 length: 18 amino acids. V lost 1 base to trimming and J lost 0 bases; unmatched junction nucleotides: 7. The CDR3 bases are TGCGCCAGCAGCCAAGGGATCCACAGGGGGCGTAGCAATCAGCCCCAGCATTTT. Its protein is CASSQGIHRGRSNQPQHF.

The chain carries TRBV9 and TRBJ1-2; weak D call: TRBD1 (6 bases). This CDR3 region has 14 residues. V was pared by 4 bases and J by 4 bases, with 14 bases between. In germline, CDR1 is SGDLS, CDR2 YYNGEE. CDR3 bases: TGTGCCAGCAGCCCGGCAGGGGCGCTCTATGGCTACACCTTC. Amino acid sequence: CASSPAGALYGYTF.

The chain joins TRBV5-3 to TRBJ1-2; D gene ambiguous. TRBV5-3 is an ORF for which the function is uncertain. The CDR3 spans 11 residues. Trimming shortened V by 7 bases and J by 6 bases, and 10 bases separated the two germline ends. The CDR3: CARLGVDGYTF. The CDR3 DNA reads TGTGCCAGACTCGGGGTAGATGGCTACACCTTC.

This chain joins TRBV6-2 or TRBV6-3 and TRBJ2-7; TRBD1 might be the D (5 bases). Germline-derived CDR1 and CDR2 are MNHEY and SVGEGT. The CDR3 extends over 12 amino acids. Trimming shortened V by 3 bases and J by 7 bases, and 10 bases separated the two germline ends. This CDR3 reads CASSYQGREQYV. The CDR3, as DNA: TGTGCCAGCAGTTATCAGGGTCGGGAGCAGTACGTC.

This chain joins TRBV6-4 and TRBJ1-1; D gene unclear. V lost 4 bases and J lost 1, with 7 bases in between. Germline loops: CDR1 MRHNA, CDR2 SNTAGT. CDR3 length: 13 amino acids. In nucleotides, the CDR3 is TGTGCCAGCAGTGGGCAGAAGAACACTGAAGCTTTCTTT. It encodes CASSGQKNTEAFF.

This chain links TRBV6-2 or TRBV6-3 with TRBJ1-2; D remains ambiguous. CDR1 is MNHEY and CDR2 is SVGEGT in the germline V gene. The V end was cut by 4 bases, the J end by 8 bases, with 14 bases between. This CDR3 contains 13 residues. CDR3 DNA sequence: TGTGCCAGCAGTTGGTCAGGTCTTGGCGGCTACACCTTC. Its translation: CASSWSGLGGYTF.

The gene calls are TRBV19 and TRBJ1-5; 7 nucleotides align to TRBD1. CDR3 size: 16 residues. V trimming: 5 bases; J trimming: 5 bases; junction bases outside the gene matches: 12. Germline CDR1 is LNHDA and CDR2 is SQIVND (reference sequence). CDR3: CASSRKPLQGYQPQHF. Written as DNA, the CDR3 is TGTGCCAGTAGTCGGAAGCCCTTACAGGGGTATCAGCCCCAGCATTTT. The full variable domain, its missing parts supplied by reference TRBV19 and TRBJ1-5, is DGGITQSPKYLFRKEGQNVTLSCEQNLNHDAMYWYRQDPGQGLRLIYYSQIVNDFQKGDIAEGYSVSREKKESFPLTVTSAQKNPTAFYLCASSRKPLQGYQPQHFGDGTRLSIL.

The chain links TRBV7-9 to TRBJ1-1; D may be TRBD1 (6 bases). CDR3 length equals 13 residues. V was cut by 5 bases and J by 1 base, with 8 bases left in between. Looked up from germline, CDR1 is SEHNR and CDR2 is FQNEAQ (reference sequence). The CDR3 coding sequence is TGTGCCAGCAGCGTACAGGGGAACACTGAAGCTTTCTTT. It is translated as CASSVQGNTEAFF.

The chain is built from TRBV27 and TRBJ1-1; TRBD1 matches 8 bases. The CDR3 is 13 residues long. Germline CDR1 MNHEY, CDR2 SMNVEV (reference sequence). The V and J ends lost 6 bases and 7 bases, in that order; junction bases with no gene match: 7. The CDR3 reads CASRTTGVGEAFF. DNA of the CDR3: TGTGCCAGCAGGACGACAGGGGTAGGTGAAGCTTTCTTT.

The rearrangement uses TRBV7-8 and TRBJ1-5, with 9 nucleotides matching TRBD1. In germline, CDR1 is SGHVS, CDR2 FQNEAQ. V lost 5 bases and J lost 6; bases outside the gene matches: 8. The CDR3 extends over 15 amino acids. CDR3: CASSPTTGGVQPQHF. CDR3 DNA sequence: TGTGCCAGCAGCCCTACGACAGGGGGGGTTCAGCCCCAGCATTTT.

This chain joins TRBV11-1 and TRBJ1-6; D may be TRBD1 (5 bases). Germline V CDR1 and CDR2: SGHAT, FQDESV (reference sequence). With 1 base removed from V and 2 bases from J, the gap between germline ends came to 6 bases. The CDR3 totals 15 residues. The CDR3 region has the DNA TGTGCCAGCAGCTTAGAGACAGCCTATAATTCACCCCTCCACTTT. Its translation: CASSLETAYNSPLHF.

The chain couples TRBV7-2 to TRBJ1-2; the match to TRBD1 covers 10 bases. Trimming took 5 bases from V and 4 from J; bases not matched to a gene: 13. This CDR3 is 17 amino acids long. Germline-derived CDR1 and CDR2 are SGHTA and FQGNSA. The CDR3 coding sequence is TGTGCCAGCAGCGTAAGACAGGGGGCGTCGGGGAGCTATGGCTACACCTTC. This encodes CASSVRQGASGSYGYTF.

CDR3 in amino acids: CASSGRATDTQYF. The CDR3 nucleotides read TGTGCCAGCAGCGGGAGGGCAACAGATACGCAGTATTTT. J is TRBJ2-3 and V is TRBV11-2, with 7 bases matching TRBD2. V shed 5 bases, J shed 3 bases, and the junction held 2 bases outside the gene matches. Germline loops: CDR1 SGHAT, CDR2 FQNNGV. This CDR3 has 13 amino acids.

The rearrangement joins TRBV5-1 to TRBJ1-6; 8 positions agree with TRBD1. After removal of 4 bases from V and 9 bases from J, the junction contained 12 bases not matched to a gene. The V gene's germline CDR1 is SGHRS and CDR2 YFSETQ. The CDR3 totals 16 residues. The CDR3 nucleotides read TGCGCCAGCAGCGTAGGACAGGGAGGGATCCCTTCACCCCTCCACTTT. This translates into CASSVGQGGIPSPLHF.

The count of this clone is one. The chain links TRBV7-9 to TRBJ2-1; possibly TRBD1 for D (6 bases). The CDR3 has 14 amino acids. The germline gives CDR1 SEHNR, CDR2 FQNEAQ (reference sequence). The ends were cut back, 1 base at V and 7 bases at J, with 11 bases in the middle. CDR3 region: CASSLDGGGNEQFF. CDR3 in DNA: TGTGCCAGCAGCTTAGATGGGGGCGGGAATGAGCAGTTCTTC. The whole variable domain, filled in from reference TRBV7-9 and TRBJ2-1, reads DTGVSQNPRHKITKRGQNVTFRCDPISEHNRLYWYRQTLGQGPEFLTYFQNEAQLEKSRLLSDRFSAERPKGSFSTLEIQRTEQGDSAMYLCASSLDGGGNEQFFGPGTRLTVL.

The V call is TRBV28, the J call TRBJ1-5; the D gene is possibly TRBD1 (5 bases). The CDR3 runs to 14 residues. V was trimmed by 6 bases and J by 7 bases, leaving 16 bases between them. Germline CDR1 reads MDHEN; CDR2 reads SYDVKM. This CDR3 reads CASSLHGEGQPQHF. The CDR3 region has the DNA TGTGCCAGCAGCCTTCATGGGGAGGGGCAGCCCCAGCATTTT. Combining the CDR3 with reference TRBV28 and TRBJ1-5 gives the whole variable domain DVKVTQSSRYLVKRTGEKVFLECVQDMDHENMFWYRQDPGLGLRLIYFSYDVKMKEKGDIPEGYSVSREKKERFSLILESASTNQTSMYLCASSLHGEGQPQHFGDGTRLSIL.

The CDR3: CASWDRNTEAFF. The CDR3 DNA sequence: TGTGCCTCCTGGGACAGGAACACTGAAGCTTTCTTT. J is TRBJ1-1 and V is TRBV28; 7 positions match TRBD1. With 11 bases clipped from V and 1 base from J, the junction kept 4 bases outside the gene matches. Germline V gene data show CDR1 as MDHEN and CDR2 as SYDVKM. The CDR3 extends over 12 amino acids.

The CDR3 reads CASSLDRGGNTEAFF. Here the CDR3 DNA reads TGTGCCAGCAGCTTGGACAGGGGGGGAAACACTGAAGCTTTCTTT. V and J are TRBV5-6 and TRBJ1-1; TRBD1 matches at 8 bases. Germline-derived CDR1 and CDR2 are SGHDT and YYEEEE. The V and J ends lost 0 bases and 2 bases, in that order; junction bases with no gene match: 3. The length of the CDR3 is 15 residues.

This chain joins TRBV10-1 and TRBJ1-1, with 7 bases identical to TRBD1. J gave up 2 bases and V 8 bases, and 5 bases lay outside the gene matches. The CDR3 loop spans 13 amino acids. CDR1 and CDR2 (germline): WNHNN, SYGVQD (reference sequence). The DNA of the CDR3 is TGCGCCAGCCGGGACAGTGTCAACACTGAAGCTTTCTTT. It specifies CASRDSVNTEAFF.

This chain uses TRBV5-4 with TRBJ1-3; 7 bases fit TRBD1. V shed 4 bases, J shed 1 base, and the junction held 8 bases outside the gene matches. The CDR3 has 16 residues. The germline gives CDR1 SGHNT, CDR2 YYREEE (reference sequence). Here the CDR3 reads CASSADRVRSGNTIYF. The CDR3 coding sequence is TGTGCCAGCAGCGCCGACAGGGTTCGGTCTGGAAACACCATATATTTT.

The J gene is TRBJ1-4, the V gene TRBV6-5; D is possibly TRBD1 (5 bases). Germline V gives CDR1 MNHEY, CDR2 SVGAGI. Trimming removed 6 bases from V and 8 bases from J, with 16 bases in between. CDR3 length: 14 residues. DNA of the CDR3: TGTGCCAGCAGCCGCGACAGCCGTGGGGAAAAACTGTTTTTT. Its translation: CASSRDSRGEKLFF.

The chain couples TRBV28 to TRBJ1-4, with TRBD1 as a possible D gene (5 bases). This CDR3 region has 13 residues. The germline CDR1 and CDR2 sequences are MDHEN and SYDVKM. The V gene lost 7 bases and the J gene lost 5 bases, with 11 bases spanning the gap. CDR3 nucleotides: TGTGCCAGCACGACAGCTATGAATGAAAAACTGTTTTTT. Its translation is CASTTAMNEKLFF.